Presented here are 24 T cell receptor beta chains from one specimen sequenced in a study of post-analysis software for immune sequencing data. Antigens for these TCRs are unknown. Study conclusions and caveats: TRBV segments more frequent in patients than in controls numbered five and included TRBV5-6, TRBV5-1 and TRBV20-1.

Libraries were made from TCR beta cDNA, and they carried unique molecular identifiers. TCRdb passed the PCR reads through MiXCR, listing each CDR3 protein once. The table lists 750,000 to 950,000 distinct CDR3 sequences, approximately 50% of them singletons, with around 4.5% in the top ten. The sample was blood. The receptors here all came from a girl aged 5-17 years with multiple sclerosis.

The J gene is TRBJ1-1, the V gene TRBV29-1; TRBD1 matches at 7 bases. Per the germline V gene, CDR1 is SQVTM and CDR2 is ANQGSEA. This CDR3 contains 13 residues. The J segment lost 5 bases and the V segment lost 7 bases, leaving 10 bases of the junction unmatched. The CDR3 spells CSAGRGRGTEAFF. CDR3 nucleotides: TGCAGCGCCGGAAGGGGGCGAGGGACTGAAGCTTTCTTT.

The CDR3 DNA sequence: TGTGCCAGCAGACGGACAGGTGGGACCCCTGGGGCCAACGTCCTGACTTTC. This translates into CASRRTGGTPGANVLTF. V usage is TRBV7-9 and J usage is TRBJ2-6, with 7 bases matching TRBD1. J was trimmed by 2 bases and V by 6 bases; bases with no gene match: 10. The CDR3 is 17 amino acids. Per the germline V gene, CDR1 is SEHNR and CDR2 is FQNEAQ (reference sequence). The whole variable domain, remainder taken from reference TRBV7-9 and TRBJ2-6, is DTGVSQNPRHKITKRGQNVTFRCDPISEHNRLYWYRQTLGQGPEFLTYFQNEAQLEKSRLLSDRFSAERPKGSFSTLEIQRTEQGDSAMYLCASRRTGGTPGANVLTFGAGSRLTVL.

The chain is built from TRBV9 and TRBJ1-1, with unresolved D. Germline V CDR1 and CDR2: SGDLS, YYNGEE. V was trimmed by 7 bases and J by 4 bases, leaving 14 bases between them. The CDR3 runs to 13 residues. As DNA, the CDR3 is TGTGCCAGCGCGGGAGGATGGTCCACTGAAGCTTTCTTT. Translating it yields CASAGGWSTEAFF.

The rearrangement uses TRBV3-1 and TRBJ2-3; D remains ambiguous. V was cut by 5 bases and J by 0 bases, with 6 bases left in between. Germline CDR1 is LGHDT and CDR2 is YNNKEL (reference sequence). This CDR3 is built from 13 residues. DNA for the CDR3: TGTGCCAGCAGCGGATTTAGCACAGATACGCAGTATTTT. Protein sequence: CASSGFSTDTQYF.

This chain connects TRBV20-1 to TRBJ1-2; D is unclear. Germline CDR1 is DFQATT and CDR2 is SNEGSKA (reference sequence). Trimming took off 0 bases at V and 4 bases at J, with 15 bases between the two ends. CDR3 length: 15 residues. CDR3 in amino acids: CSARDLASSFYGYTF. The CDR3 nucleotides are TGCAGTGCTAGAGATCTGGCGAGTAGTTTCTATGGCTACACCTTC.

This clonotype has only one observation. This chain uses TRBV12-3 or TRBV12-4 with TRBJ2-5; TRBD1 matches 7 bases. The CDR3 is 15 amino acids. V shed 5 bases, J shed 3 bases, and the junction held 9 bases outside the gene matches. CDR3 residues: CASSTGQDGEETQYF. CDR3 DNA sequence: TGTGCCAGCAGTACCGGACAGGATGGAGAAGAGACCCAGTACTTC.

The chain employs TRBV3-1 and TRBJ2-5; 13 bases match TRBD2. The CDR3 extends over 17 amino acids. The V segment lost 2 bases and the J segment 1 base; nucleotides outside the gene matches: 4. Germline loops: CDR1 LGHDT, CDR2 YNNKEL (reference sequence). The CDR3 protein is CASSQMGLAGTQETQYF. Written as DNA, the CDR3 is TGTGCCAGCAGCCAAATGGGACTAGCGGGGACCCAAGAGACCCAGTACTTC.

The V call is TRBV15, the J call TRBJ1-2; TRBD1 matches at 7 bases. Germline values: CDR1 LNHNV, CDR2 YYDKDF (reference sequence). The junction had 7 bases not matched to a gene; V was cut back by 7 bases and J by 8 bases. The CDR3 runs to 12 residues. The CDR3: CATTKGAQGYTF. The CDR3, as DNA: TGTGCCACCACTAAGGGGGCGCAGGGCTACACCTTC. Supplemented by reference TRBV15 and TRBJ1-2, the full variable domain reads DAMVIQNPRYQVTQFGKPVTLSCSQTLNHNVMYWYQQKSSQAPKLLFHYYDKDFNNEADTPDNFQSRRPNTSFCFLDIRSPGLGDTAMYLCATTKGAQGYTFGSGTRLTVV.

This clonotype has more than one count but fewer than ten. The V and J genes are TRBV12-3 or TRBV12-4 and TRBJ2-7; 7 bases are a match to TRBD1. With V trimmed by 5 bases and J by 5 bases, 9 bases remained unmatched. The CDR3 length is 14 residues. CDR3 in DNA: TGTGCCAGCAGTATGATAGGACAGGCCCACGAGCAGTACTTC. Translation: CASSMIGQAHEQYF.

The genes are TRBV27 and TRBJ2-1, with D maybe TRBD2 (5 bases). Germline assignment: CDR1 MNHEY and CDR2 SMNVEV (reference sequence). This CDR3 has 12 amino acids. V was shortened by 8 bases and J by 8 bases, with 13 bases between the two germline ends. The CDR3 region has the DNA TGTGCCAGCGCCTCAGGAGGCTATGAGCAGTTCTTC. Its translation: CASASGGYEQFF.

This clonotype was observed a handful of times. This sequence joins TRBV6-5 and TRBJ2-3; 10 bases are a match to TRBD1. The CDR3 is 15 amino acids. The V gene's germline CDR1 is MNHEY and CDR2 SVGAGI. The V gene end was trimmed by 7 bases and the J gene end by 3 bases; junction bases not matched to a gene: 7. The CDR3 coding sequence is TGTGCCAGCAATTCCGGGACAGGGGTGACAGATACGCAGTATTTT. Protein product: CASNSGTGVTDTQYF.

The rearrangement links TRBV7-3 to TRBJ1-2; TRBD1 matches at 7 bases. Germline V gene lookup returns CDR1 SGHTA and CDR2 FQGTGA. Trimming at V came to 4 bases and at J to 7 bases, leaving 12 bases not matched to a gene. This CDR3 region has 15 residues. The CDR3 region has the DNA TGTGCCAGCAGCTCAGCGCTGAGGGGGCATGGTGGCTACACCTTC. It specifies CASSSALRGHGGYTF.

The chain recombines TRBV4-2 with TRBJ2-6; weak D call: TRBD2 (5 bases). The CDR3 is 17 amino acids. Trimming pared 0 bases from V and 4 bases from J, leaving 13 bases between. Germline CDR1 is LGHNA and CDR2 is YNFKEQ. The CDR3 DNA sequence: TGTGCCAGCAGCCAAGAAGGAGGTTCACGCGGGGCCAACGTCCTGACTTTC. It specifies CASSQEGGSRGANVLTF.

The J gene is TRBJ2-5, the V gene TRBV7-9; D might be TRBD2 (6 bases). The end of the DNA fits TRBJ2-7 better, so the J call may be wrong. This CDR3 is built from 17 residues. Germline CDR1 and CDR2: SEHNR and FQNEAQ (reference sequence). The CDR3 here is CASSSMGGSGVVYEQYF. For the CDR3, the DNA is TGTGCCAGCAGCTCGATGGGGGGTAGCGGTGTGGTTTACGAGCAGTACTTC.

Only a few counts were recorded for this clonotype. The genes are TRBV7-2 and TRBJ2-7; TRBD2 matches 10 bases. Germline trimming cut 4 bases from V and 0 bases from J; bases unmatched to any gene: 9. The CDR3 extends over 17 amino acids. Germline CDR1 and CDR2: SGHTA and FQGNSA. DNA for the CDR3: TGTGCCAGCAGCTCCCCAGGACTAGCGGACCACTCCTACGAGCAGTACTTC. Amino acid sequence: CASSSPGLADHSYEQYF.

The chain uses TRBV12-3 or TRBV12-4 and TRBJ2-1, with TRBD2 matching over 13 bases. Germline trimming cut 6 bases from V and 6 bases from J; bases unmatched to any gene: 8. This CDR3 has 16 residues. CDR3 sequence: CASSSTSGRALNEQFF. The CDR3 coding sequence is TGTGCCAGCAGCTCAACTAGCGGGAGGGCCCTCAATGAGCAGTTCTTC.

The J gene is TRBJ2-1, the V gene TRBV5-4; TRBD2 is a possible D gene (6 bases). Germline V gene lookup returns CDR1 SGHNT and CDR2 YYREEE (reference sequence). The CDR3 consists of 16 residues. V was clipped by 0 bases and J by 3 bases, with 13 bases between them. CDR3 region: CASSLDPAGIYNEQFF. The DNA for the CDR3 is TGTGCCAGCAGCTTGGACCCGGCGGGGATCTACAATGAGCAGTTCTTC.

This clonotype was counted ten times or more. The rearrangement links TRBV29-1 to TRBJ2-5, with D perhaps being TRBD1 or TRBD2 (5 bases each). CDR3 length: 13 residues. Trimming pared 6 bases from V and 2 bases from J, leaving 13 bases between. Germline CDR1 SQVTM, CDR2 ANQGSEA. CDR3 amino acids: CSVAGRLQETQYF. In nucleotides, the CDR3 is TGCAGCGTGGCAGGGAGACTACAAGAGACCCAGTACTTC.

The genes are TRBV29-1 and TRBJ2-3; 10 nucleotides match TRBD2. The junction had 0 bases not matched to a gene; V was cut back by 0 bases and J by 3 bases. The CDR3 totals 14 residues. Per the germline V gene, CDR1 is SQVTM and CDR2 is ANQGSEA. The CDR3 protein is CSVEDSGRTDTQYF. The CDR3 nucleotides are TGCAGCGTTGAAGATAGCGGGAGGACAGATACGCAGTATTTT.

This clonotype was recorded only once. The rearrangement links TRBV6-5 to TRBJ2-7, with 10 bases aligning to TRBD1. The CDR3 runs 15 residues. V trimming: 6 bases; J trimming: 7 bases; junction bases outside the gene matches: 12. CDR1 is MNHEY, CDR2 SVGAGI, per germline. CDR3 residues: CASRYMRQGAGEQYF. The CDR3 DNA reads as TGTGCCAGCAGATATATGCGACAGGGGGCGGGGGAGCAGTACTTC.

The V gene is TRBV5-1, the J gene TRBJ2-7; tentatively, D is TRBD1 (6 bases). Trimming took off 5 bases at V and 2 bases at J, with 20 bases between the two ends. This CDR3 region has 16 residues. In germline, CDR1 is SGHRS, CDR2 YFSETQ. The CDR3 DNA sequence: TGCGCCAGCAGGTTTAACTCCGGGACACTTCCCTACGAGCAGTACTTC. Its protein is CASRFNSGTLPYEQYF.

Concerning this clonotype: A read error may produce the germline difference seen at one junction end. CDR3 sequence reads: CSVPSRDNYGHTF. The CDR3 nucleotides are TGCAGCGTTCCAAGCAGGGATAACTATGGCCACACCTTC. The chain employs TRBV29-1 and TRBJ1-2, with a possible D match to TRBD1 (5 bases). The V gene's germline CDR1 is SQVTM and CDR2 ANQGSEA. The CDR3 runs 13 residues. Drawing the rest from reference TRBV29-1 and TRBJ1-2, the complete variable domain is SAVISQKPSRDICQRGTSLTIQCQVDSQVTMMFWYRQQPGQSLTLIATANQGSEATYESGFVIDKFPISRPNLTFSTLTVSNMSPEDSSIYLCSVPSRDNYGHTFGSGTRLTVV.

This clonotype appeared a few times. The gene calls are TRBV4-1 and TRBJ2-7, with 10 bases aligning to TRBD1. CDR1 and CDR2 from the germline V gene are MGHRA and YSYEKL. V was clipped by 5 bases and J by 1 base; unmatched bases: 8. The CDR3 consists of 16 residues. CDR3: CASSGDRDRGSYEQYF. For the CDR3, the DNA is TGCGCCAGCAGCGGGGATCGGGACAGGGGATCCTACGAGCAGTACTTC.

This chain joins TRBV28 and TRBJ2-4; no definite D call. The J call may not be correct, given that the DNA end is closer to TRBJ2-7. The CDR3 is 12 residues long. The V gene's germline CDR1 is MDHEN and CDR2 SYDVKM. The CDR3 sequence is CASSLLRNEQYF. CDR3 coding DNA: TGTGCCAGCAGTTTGCTAAGGAACGAGCAGTACTTC.